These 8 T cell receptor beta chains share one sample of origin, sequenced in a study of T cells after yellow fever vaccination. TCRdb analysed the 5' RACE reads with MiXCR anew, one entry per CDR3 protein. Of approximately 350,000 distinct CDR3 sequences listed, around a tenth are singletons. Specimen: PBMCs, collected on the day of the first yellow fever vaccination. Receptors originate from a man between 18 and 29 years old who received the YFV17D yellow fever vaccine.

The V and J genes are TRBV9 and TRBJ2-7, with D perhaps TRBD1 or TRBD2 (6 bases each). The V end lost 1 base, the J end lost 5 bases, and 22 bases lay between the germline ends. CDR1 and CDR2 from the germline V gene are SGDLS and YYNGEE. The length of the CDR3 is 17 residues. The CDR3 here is CASSVSPNTGLANEQYF. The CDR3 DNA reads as TGTGCCAGCAGCGTATCGCCCAATACAGGGCTAGCGAACGAGCAGTACTTC.

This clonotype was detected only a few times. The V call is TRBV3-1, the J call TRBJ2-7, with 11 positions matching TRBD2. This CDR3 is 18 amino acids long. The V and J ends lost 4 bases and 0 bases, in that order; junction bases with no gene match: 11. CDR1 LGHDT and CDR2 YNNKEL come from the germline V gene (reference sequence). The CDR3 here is CASSPNPGTSGSSYEQYF. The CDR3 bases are TGTGCCAGCAGCCCCAACCCTGGGACTAGCGGTAGCTCCTACGAGCAGTACTTC.

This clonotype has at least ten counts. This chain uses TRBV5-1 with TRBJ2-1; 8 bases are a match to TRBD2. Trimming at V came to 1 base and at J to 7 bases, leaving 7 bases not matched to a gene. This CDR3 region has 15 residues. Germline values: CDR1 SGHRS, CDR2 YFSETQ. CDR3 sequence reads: CASSLNAGGGNEQFF. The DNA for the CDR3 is TGCGCCAGCAGCTTGAATGCGGGGGGAGGGAATGAGCAGTTCTTC.

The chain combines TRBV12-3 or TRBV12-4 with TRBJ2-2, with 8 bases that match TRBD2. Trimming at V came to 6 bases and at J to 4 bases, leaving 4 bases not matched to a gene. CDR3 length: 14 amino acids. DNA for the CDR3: TGTGCCAGCAGGAATAGCGGGACCACCGGGGAGCTGTTTTTT. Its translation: CASRNSGTTGELFF.

CDR3 nucleotides: TGCGCCAGCAGCCGACTCGAGGCCCAGGGCACTGAAGCTTTCTTT. Translated, it gives CASSRLEAQGTEAFF. The J gene is TRBJ1-1, the V gene TRBV4-1; weak D call: TRBD1 (5 bases). Germline-derived CDR1 and CDR2 are MGHRA and YSYEKL. The germline V and J ends were trimmed by 4 bases and 4 bases, with 16 bases remaining between them. This CDR3 has 15 amino acids.

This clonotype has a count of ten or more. CDR3 sequence reads: CSVRDSTYEQYF. DNA for the CDR3: TGCAGCGTTAGAGACAGCACCTACGAGCAGTACTTC. The chain is built from TRBV29-1 and TRBJ2-7; possible D gene TRBD1, 5 bases. The germline V and J ends were trimmed by 5 bases and 2 bases, with 10 bases remaining between them. Germline V gene sequence: CDR1 SQVTM, CDR2 ANQGSEA. This CDR3 contains 12 residues.

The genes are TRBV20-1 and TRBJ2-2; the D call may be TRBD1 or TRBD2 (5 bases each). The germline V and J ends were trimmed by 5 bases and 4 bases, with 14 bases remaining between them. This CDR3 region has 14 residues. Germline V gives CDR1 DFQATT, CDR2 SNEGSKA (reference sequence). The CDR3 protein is CSAYPPGATGELFF. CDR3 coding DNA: TGCAGTGCTTATCCGCCCGGGGCCACCGGGGAGCTGTTTTTT.

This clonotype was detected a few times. The CDR3 is CASSTTVGELFF. CDR3 DNA sequence: TGCGCCAGCAGCACGACAGTCGGGGAGCTGTTTTTT. This chain links TRBV5-1 with TRBJ2-2; D is possibly TRBD1 (5 bases). The CDR3 spans 12 residues. The germline CDR1 and CDR2 sequences are SGHRS and YFSETQ. The germline V and J ends were trimmed by 4 bases and 7 bases, with 8 bases remaining between them.